This TCR beta chain was obtained from a study of shared clonotypes between healthy human individuals. General study results and limits: Memory subsets generally showed lower estimated richness than naive subsets. Clonotype sharing across a few donors was observed for around 5% of naive CD4 clonotypes.

Points on this clone: Its specificity is unknown.

V was pared by 5 bases and J by 2 bases, with 8 bases of the junction left unmatched. Germline CDR1 reads SGHAT; CDR2 reads FQNNGV. The CDR3 runs 16 residues. Using about 0.2 ug DNA, some 30,000 T cell genomes, the sorted-subset replicate PCRs were run. The repertoire was sequenced with immunoSEQ multiplex PCR; TCRdb's copy has only in-frame clones and lacks some. The table shows roughly 1,600,000 clones, with just under 99% occurring only once. This receptor was taken from a man aged 25 to 40 in good health. The gene calls are TRBV11-2 and TRBJ2-2; 7 nucleotides align to TRBD2. The sequenced sample was naive CD4+ T cells sorted from blood. Noted subset: CD45RA+ positively selected. In DNA form, the CDR3 reads TGTGCCAGCAGCCGCGGCGGGAGCGGAAACACCGGGGAGCTGTTTTTT. It yields the protein CASSRGGSGNTGELFF.